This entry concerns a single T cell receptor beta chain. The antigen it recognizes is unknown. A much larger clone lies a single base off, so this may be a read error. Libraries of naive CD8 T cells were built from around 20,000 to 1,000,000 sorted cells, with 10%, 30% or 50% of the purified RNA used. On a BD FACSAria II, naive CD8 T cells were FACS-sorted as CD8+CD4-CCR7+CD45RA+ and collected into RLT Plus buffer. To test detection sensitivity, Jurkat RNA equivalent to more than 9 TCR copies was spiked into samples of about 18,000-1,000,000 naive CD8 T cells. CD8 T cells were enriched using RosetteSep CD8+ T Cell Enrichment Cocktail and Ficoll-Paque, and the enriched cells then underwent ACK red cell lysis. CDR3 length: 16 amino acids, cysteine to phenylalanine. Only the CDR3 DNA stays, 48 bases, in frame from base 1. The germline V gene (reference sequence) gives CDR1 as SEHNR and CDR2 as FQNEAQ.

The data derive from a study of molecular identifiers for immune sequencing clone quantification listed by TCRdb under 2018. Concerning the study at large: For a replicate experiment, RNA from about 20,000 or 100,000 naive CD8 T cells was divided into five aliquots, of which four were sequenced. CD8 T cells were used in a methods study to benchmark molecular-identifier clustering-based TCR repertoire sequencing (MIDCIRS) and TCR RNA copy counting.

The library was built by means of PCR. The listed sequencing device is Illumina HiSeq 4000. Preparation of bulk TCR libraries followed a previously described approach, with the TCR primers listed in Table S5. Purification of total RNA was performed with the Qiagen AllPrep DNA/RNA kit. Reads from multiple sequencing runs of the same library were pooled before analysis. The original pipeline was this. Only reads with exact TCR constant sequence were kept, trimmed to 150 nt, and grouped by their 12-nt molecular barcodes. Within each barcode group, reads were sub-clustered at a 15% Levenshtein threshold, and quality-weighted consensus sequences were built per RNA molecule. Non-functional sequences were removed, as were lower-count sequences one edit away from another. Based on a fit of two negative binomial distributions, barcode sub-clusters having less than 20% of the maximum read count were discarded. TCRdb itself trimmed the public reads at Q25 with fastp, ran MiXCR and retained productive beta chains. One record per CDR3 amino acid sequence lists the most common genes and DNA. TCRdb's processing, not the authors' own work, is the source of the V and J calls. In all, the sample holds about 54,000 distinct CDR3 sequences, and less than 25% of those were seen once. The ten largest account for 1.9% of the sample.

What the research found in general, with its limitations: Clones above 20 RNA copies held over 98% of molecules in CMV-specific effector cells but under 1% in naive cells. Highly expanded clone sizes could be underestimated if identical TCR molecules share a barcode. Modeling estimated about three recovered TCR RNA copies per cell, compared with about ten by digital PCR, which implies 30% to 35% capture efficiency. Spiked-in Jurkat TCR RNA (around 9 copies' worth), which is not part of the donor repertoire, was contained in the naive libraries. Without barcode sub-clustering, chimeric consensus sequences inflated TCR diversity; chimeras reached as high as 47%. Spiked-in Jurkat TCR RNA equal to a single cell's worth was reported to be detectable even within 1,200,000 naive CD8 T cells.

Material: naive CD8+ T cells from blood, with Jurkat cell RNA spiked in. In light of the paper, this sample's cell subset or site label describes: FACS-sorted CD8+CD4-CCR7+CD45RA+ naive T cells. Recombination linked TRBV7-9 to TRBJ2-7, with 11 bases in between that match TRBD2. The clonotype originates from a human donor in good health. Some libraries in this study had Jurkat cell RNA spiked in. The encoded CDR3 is CASSLAGTSGSSEQYF. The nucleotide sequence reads TGTGCCAGCAGCTTGGCCGGGACTAGCGGCTCCTCCGAGCAGTACTTC. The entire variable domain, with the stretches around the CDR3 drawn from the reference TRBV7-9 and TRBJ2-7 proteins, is DTGVSQNPRHKITKRGQNVTFRCDPISEHNRLYWYRQTLGQGPEFLTYFQNEAQLEKSRLLSDRFSAERPKGSFSTLEIQRTEQGDSAMYLCASSLAGTSGSSEQYFGPGTRLTVT.